The 11 T cell receptor beta chains listed next were all sequenced from one sample in a study of T cell responses to AZD1222 COVID-19 vaccine. The repertoire was sequenced with immunoSEQ multiplex PCR; TCRdb's copy has only in-frame clones and lacks some. Of 150,000 to 250,000 clones listed, about nine tenths were seen once; the top ten hold around 3.6%. The sequencing used peripheral blood, collected 28 days after the second AZD1222 dose. These receptors were taken from an adult who received the AZD1222 COVID-19 vaccine.

The V and J genes are TRBV5-1 and TRBJ2-3, with a tentative D call TRBD2 (6 bases). Trimming stripped 3 bases from V and 2 bases from J, with 10 bases between. Germline CDR1 SGHRS, CDR2 YFSETQ. This CDR3 is built from 14 residues. CDR3: CASSSRGTTDTQYF. Written as DNA, the CDR3 is TGCGCCAGCAGCTCTCGGGGGACCACAGATACGCAGTATTTT.

V gene TRBV3-1 (or the pseudogene TRBV3-2) combines with J gene TRBJ2-1; weak D call: TRBD1 (6 bases). Trimming stripped 0 bases from V and 6 bases from J, with 18 bases between. The CDR3 is 17 residues long. The germline V gene encodes CDR1 LGHDT and CDR2 YNNKEL (reference sequence). CDR3 in DNA: TGTGCCAGCAGCCAAGACAGATATGCAGGGGCGGGCAATGAGCAGTTCTTC. Amino acid sequence: CASSQDRYAGAGNEQFF.

The chain employs TRBV5-4 and TRBJ2-1; D perhaps matches TRBD2 (5 bases). The CDR3 extends over 12 amino acids. The germline V gene encodes CDR1 SGHNT and CDR2 YYREEE (reference sequence). The V and J ends lost 1 base and 9 bases respectively, with 8 bases between them. The CDR3 loop is CASSLLRAEQFF. The CDR3 nucleotides read TGTGCCAGCAGCTTGTTGCGGGCTGAGCAGTTCTTC. The entire variable domain, with the rest obtained from reference TRBV5-4 and TRBJ2-1, is as follows: ETGVTQSPTHLIKTRGQQVTLRCSSQSGHNTVSWYQQALGQGPQFIFQYYREEENGRGNFPPRFSGLQFPNYSSELNVNALELDDSALYLCASSLLRAEQFFGPGTRLTVL.

This clone has a single count. The chain is built from TRBV10-3 and TRBJ2-7; D gene ambiguous. The CDR3 consists of 13 residues. Trimming shortened V by 3 bases and J by 3 bases, and 9 bases separated the two germline ends. Germline values: CDR1 ENHRY, CDR2 SYGVKD. DNA for the CDR3: TGTGCCATCAGTGATCACGCGGTCTACGAGCAGTACTTC. Protein: CAISDHAVYEQYF.

This rearrangement joins TRBV3-1 (or the pseudogene TRBV3-2) to TRBJ2-1; the D gene is possibly TRBD2 (6 bases). Germline CDR1 is LGHDT and CDR2 is YNNKEL (reference sequence). The CDR3 is 13 amino acids. Trimming stripped 0 bases from V and 10 bases from J, with 10 bases between. CDR3 residues: CASSQDPAGEQFF. CDR3 in DNA: TGTGCCAGCAGCCAAGATCCGGCGGGAGAGCAGTTCTTC.

The chain carries TRBV15 and TRBJ1-5; D might be TRBD1 (5 bases). The length of the CDR3 is 15 residues. CDR1 is LNHNV and CDR2 is YYDKDF in the germline V gene (reference sequence). V lost 0 bases to trimming and J lost 7 bases, with 13 bases between them. CDR3 nucleotide sequence: TGTGCCACCAGCAGAGATCGACAGCTCGAACAGCCCCAGCATTTT. It specifies CATSRDRQLEQPQHF.

V is TRBV29-1 and J is TRBJ2-3, with 9 bases identical to TRBD2. In germline, CDR1 is SQVTM, CDR2 ANQGSEA. The junction had 14 bases not matched to a gene; V was cut back by 2 bases and J by 5 bases. CDR3 length: 17 amino acids. CDR3 loop: CSVESLAGGRAVDTQYF. The CDR3 bases are TGCAGCGTTGAATCCCTAGCAGGCGGGAGGGCCGTAGATACGCAGTATTTT.

The chain carries TRBV29-1 and TRBJ1-2; D not certain. V was shortened by 6 bases and J by 2 bases, with 10 bases between the two germline ends. CDR3 length: 12 amino acids. Per germline, CDR1 SQVTM and CDR2 ANQGSEA. DNA for the CDR3: TGCAGCGTGGTTGGGCAGAACTATGGCTACACCTTC. The encoded protein is CSVVGQNYGYTF.

This chain links TRBV28 with TRBJ1-1, with 7 nucleotides matching TRBD1. V gave up 4 bases and J gave up 3 bases; unmatched junction bases: 8. The CDR3 extends over 15 amino acids. Germline loops: CDR1 MDHEN, CDR2 SYDVKM. The CDR3 DNA is TGTGCCAGCAGTTCTCTGACAGGGTCGCACACTGAAGCTTTCTTT. Amino acid sequence: CASSSLTGSHTEAFF.

This chain joins TRBV28 and TRBJ1-1; tentatively, D is TRBD1 (5 bases). V was shortened by 2 bases and J by 4 bases, with 14 bases between the two germline ends. The CDR3 totals 15 residues. CDR1 and CDR2 (germline): MDHEN, SYDVKM. CDR3: CASSLPSAGGTEAFF. DNA of the CDR3: TGTGCCAGCAGTTTACCGTCCGCGGGGGGCACTGAAGCTTTCTTT.

The chain is built from TRBV5-1 and TRBJ2-7, with 8 bases identical to TRBD1. Germline V gives CDR1 SGHRS, CDR2 YFSETQ. This CDR3 has 15 residues. Trimming at V came to 5 bases and at J to 0 bases, leaving 7 bases not matched to a gene. CDR3 sequence (DNA): TGCGCCAGCAGTAGACAGGGGACCCGCTCCTACGAGCAGTACTTC. Translation: CASSRQGTRSYEQYF.